The 24 T cell receptor beta chains presented below share a single source sample, sequenced in a study of blood T cell repertoires in COVID-19. Some clones are missing from TCRdb's copy, which holds only in-frame ones; the method was immunoSEQ multiplex PCR. Of 150,000 to 200,000 clones listed, 80% to 90% are singletons. The sequenced material came from peripheral blood. Receptors were obtained from a man in his sixties with acute or convalescent COVID-19.

J is TRBJ2-3 and V is TRBV24-1; D may be TRBD1 (5 bases). CDR3 length equals 13 residues. Looked up from germline, CDR1 is KGHDR and CDR2 is SFDVKD. Trimming took off 9 bases at V and 3 bases at J, with 12 bases between the two ends. The CDR3 DNA follows: TGTGCCACCGAGCTGCAGGGAACAGATACGCAGTATTTT. This sequence encodes CATELQGTDTQYF.

The chain has TRBV4-1 and TRBJ2-5; 8 bases line up with TRBD2. CDR3 length: 16 amino acids. The V gene end was trimmed by 8 bases and the J gene end by 5 bases; junction bases not matched to a gene: 16. Germline V lookup: CDR1 MGHRA, CDR2 YSYEKL. This CDR3 is CASLPSVAGLMETQYF. CDR3 in DNA: TGCGCCAGCCTGCCCTCGGTAGCGGGACTTATGGAGACCCAGTACTTC.

The CDR3 sequence is CANGQGGETQYF. CDR3 sequence (DNA): TGTGCCAACGGACAGGGTGGCGAGACCCAGTACTTC. The rearrangement joins TRBV10-3 to TRBJ2-5; 8 bases are a match to TRBD1. The CDR3 is made up of 12 amino acids. The trim removed 10 bases at V and 5 bases at J, leaving 6 bases unmatched. Germline V gene data show CDR1 as ENHRY and CDR2 as SYGVKD.

This clone has only a few counts. V and J are TRBV1 and TRBJ2-7; the DNA was not compared with TRBD2, the D call given in the table. TRBV1 is annotated as a pseudogene. The CDR3 runs 16 residues. CDR3 protein: CTSSARLAGATYEQYF. CDR3 nucleotides: TGCACCAGCAGCGCTAGACTAGCGGGGGCCACCTACGAGCAGTACTTC.

The V gene is TRBV19, the J gene TRBJ1-1; D may be TRBD1 (6 bases). This CDR3 contains 15 residues. Deletions cut 7 bases from V and 1 base from J, with 16 bases between. CDR1 is LNHDA, CDR2 SQIVND, per germline (reference sequence). The DNA for the CDR3 is TGTGCCAGTACGGGGGGGCGAATATCGAACACTGAAGCTTTCTTT. This encodes CASTGGRISNTEAFF. Full variable domain (rest looked up from reference TRBV19 and TRBJ1-1): DGGITQSPKYLFRKEGQNVTLSCEQNLNHDAMYWYRQDPGQGLRLIYYSQIVNDFQKGDIAEGYSVSREKKESFPLTVTSAQKNPTAFYLCASTGGRISNTEAFFGQGTRLTVV.

This chain uses TRBV25-1 with TRBJ2-1; a possible D gene is TRBD1 (6 bases). With 3 bases removed from V and 3 bases from J, the gap between germline ends came to 9 bases. CDR1 and CDR2 (germline): MGHDK, SYGVNS. This CDR3 has 14 residues. CDR3 region: CASSDDRRYNEQFF. The CDR3 DNA is TGTGCCAGCAGTGACGACAGGCGCTACAATGAGCAGTTCTTC. Variable domain in full (rest from reference TRBV25-1 and TRBJ2-1): EADIYQTPRYLVIGTGKKITLECSQTMGHDKMYWYQQDPGMELHLIHYSYGVNSTEKGDLSSESTVSRIRTEHFPLTLESARPSHTSQYLCASSDDRRYNEQFFGPGTRLTVL.

This rearrangement joins TRBV6-5 to TRBJ2-3; the match to TRBD1 covers 8 bases. The junction had 4 bases not matched to a gene; V was cut back by 5 bases and J by 9 bases. This CDR3 spans 12 amino acids. Germline V gives CDR1 MNHEY, CDR2 SVGAGI. CDR3 amino acids: CASSTRQGTQYF. DNA for the CDR3: TGTGCCAGCAGTACCAGACAGGGGACGCAGTATTTT.

This rearrangement joins TRBV5-1 to TRBJ1-2; possibly TRBD1 for D (5 bases). The germline gives CDR1 SGHRS, CDR2 YFSETQ. The CDR3 has 14 residues. V lost 0 bases and J 5 bases, leaving 11 bases between the germline ends. In DNA, the CDR3 is TGCGCCAGCAGCTTGGAAGCAGGGTCGTATGGCTACACCTTC. Translating it yields CASSLEAGSYGYTF.

V and J are TRBV12-3 or TRBV12-4 and TRBJ2-7; tentatively, D is TRBD2 (5 bases). CDR3 length equals 13 residues. V gave up 2 bases and J gave up 7 bases, with 12 bases separating them. CDR3 DNA: TGTGCCAGCAGTTTAAAAGCCCGGGGAGAGCAGTACTTC. Translating gives CASSLKARGEQYF.

This clone was observed a few times. In DNA form, the CDR3 reads TGTGCCAGTAGTATCTTCATCGAGACTAATGAAAAACTGTTTTTT. Translating it yields CASSIFIETNEKLFF. V and J are TRBV19 and TRBJ1-4; no firm D call. Germline CDR1 is LNHDA and CDR2 is SQIVND (reference sequence). This CDR3 has 15 residues. The V end was cut by 3 bases, the J end by 2 bases, with 10 bases between.

The chain couples TRBV13 to TRBJ1-3; TRBD1 is a possible D gene (6 bases). With 1 base removed from V and 1 base from J, the gap between germline ends came to 11 bases. CDR3 size: 16 residues. The germline V gene has CDR1 PRHDT and CDR2 FYEKMQ (reference sequence). The CDR3 nucleotides are TGTGCCAGCAGCTTAGATCCAGGGGCGTCTGGAAACACCATATATTTT. It specifies CASSLDPGASGNTIYF.

V is TRBV5-4 and J is TRBJ2-3; perhaps TRBD2 as D (6 bases). Germline assignment: CDR1 SGHNT and CDR2 YYREEE (reference sequence). The V and J ends lost 4 bases and 0 bases respectively, with 18 bases between them. The CDR3 is 17 residues long. In DNA, the CDR3 is TGTGCCAGCAGCCCGATGGGGGGAGCGCCAAGCACAGATACGCAGTATTTT. Its protein product is CASSPMGGAPSTDTQYF.

This clone appeared a single time. The chain is built from TRBV24-1 and TRBJ2-5, with TRBD2 matching over 8 bases. CDR3 length: 15 amino acids. V shed 10 bases, J shed 2 bases, and the junction held 11 bases outside the gene matches. Germline V gene data show CDR1 as KGHDR and CDR2 as SFDVKD. CDR3 residues: CATPWEVAGQETQYF. The DNA of the CDR3 is TGTGCCACTCCGTGGGAGGTAGCGGGACAAGAGACCCAGTACTTC.

V gene TRBV3-1 (or the pseudogene TRBV3-2) combines with J gene TRBJ2-4; perhaps TRBD2 as D (5 bases). In germline, CDR1 is LGHDT, CDR2 YNNKEL (reference sequence). The germline V and J ends were trimmed by 4 bases and 2 bases, with 18 bases remaining between them. This CDR3 region has 17 residues. The CDR3 loop reads CASSRGGGSLSKNIQYF. CDR3 nucleotides: TGTGCCAGCAGCCGCGGAGGAGGTTCCCTTTCCAAAAACATTCAGTACTTC.

The chain employs TRBV3-1 (or the pseudogene TRBV3-2) and TRBJ1-1, with TRBD1 as a possible D gene (5 bases). Trimming removed 3 bases from V and 9 bases from J, with 23 bases in between. CDR3 length: 16 amino acids. From germline, CDR1 is LGHDT and CDR2 YNNKEL (reference sequence). The CDR3 bases are TGTGCCAGCAGCCACTTCCAGGGAACGGCAATTTTTAAAGCTTTCTTT. As protein: CASSHFQGTAIFKAFF.

The chain couples TRBV5-1 to TRBJ2-7; 14 nucleotides agree with TRBD2. The CDR3 length is 14 residues. The V gene's germline CDR1 is SGHRS and CDR2 YFSETQ. V gave up 4 bases and J gave up 6 bases; unmatched junction bases: 3. This CDR3 is CASSIGTSGSEQYF. CDR3 DNA sequence: TGCGCCAGCAGCATCGGGACTAGCGGGAGCGAGCAGTACTTC.

This clone was seen only once. V usage is TRBV19 and J usage is TRBJ2-3; the D gene is possibly TRBD1 (5 bases). V was trimmed by 2 bases and J by 3 bases, leaving 21 bases between them. Germline assignment: CDR1 LNHDA and CDR2 SQIVND (reference sequence). This CDR3 region has 18 residues. CDR3: CASSIKGSGPWGTDTQYF. The CDR3 nucleotides are TGTGCCAGTAGTATAAAGGGTTCAGGGCCGTGGGGAACAGATACGCAGTATTTT. The variable domain in full, with the rest retrieved from reference TRBV19 and TRBJ2-3, is DGGITQSPKYLFRKEGQNVTLSCEQNLNHDAMYWYRQDPGQGLRLIYYSQIVNDFQKGDIAEGYSVSREKKESFPLTVTSAQKNPTAFYLCASSIKGSGPWGTDTQYFGPGTRLTVL.

The gene calls are TRBV5-1 and TRBJ1-1; D is unclear. Germline values: CDR1 SGHRS, CDR2 YFSETQ. V was trimmed by 4 bases and J by 1 base, leaving 11 bases between them. This CDR3 has 14 residues. The CDR3 is CASSLLAENTEAFF. CDR3 in DNA: TGCGCCAGCAGCCTCCTCGCAGAGAACACTGAAGCTTTCTTT.

This sequence joins TRBV11-2 and TRBJ1-3; TRBD1 might be the D (6 bases). The V and J ends lost 1 base and 1 base respectively, with 11 bases between them. Germline CDR1 is SGHAT and CDR2 is FQNNGV. The CDR3 contains 16 residues. The CDR3 sequence: CASSLGGQGSGNTIYF. CDR3 nucleotide sequence: TGTGCCAGCAGCTTAGGGGGGCAGGGGTCTGGAAACACCATATATTTT.

The V call is TRBV9, the J call TRBJ2-1; possible D gene TRBD2, 6 bases. CDR3 length: 17 residues. Germline values: CDR1 SGDLS, CDR2 YYNGEE. Trimming took off 3 bases at V and 0 bases at J, with 16 bases between the two ends. As DNA, the CDR3 is TGTGCCAGCAGCGCCCCTATGGCGGGGATCTCCTACAATGAGCAGTTCTTC. As protein: CASSAPMAGISYNEQFF.

V is TRBV5-1 and J is TRBJ2-1; 9 bases are shared with TRBD2. Trimming at V came to 0 bases and at J to 7 bases, leaving 8 bases not matched to a gene. Germline V CDR1 and CDR2: SGHRS, YFSETQ. The CDR3 sequence is 16 residues long. As DNA, the CDR3 is TGCGCCAGCAGCTTGGCCGTAGCGGGAGCGAGGAATGAGCAGTTCTTC. Its protein is CASSLAVAGARNEQFF. The full variable domain, with the rest looked up from reference TRBV5-1 and TRBJ2-1, is KAGVTQTPRYLIKTRGQQVTLSCSPISGHRSVSWYQQTPGQGLQFLFEYFSETQRNKGNFPGRFSGRQFSNSRSEMNVSTLELGDSALYLCASSLAVAGARNEQFFGPGTRLTVL.

This chain joins TRBV5-1 and TRBJ2-4, with 8 bases aligning to TRBD1. The CDR3 extends over 19 amino acids. V dropped 3 bases and J dropped 0; count of bases not matched to a gene: 14. Germline values: CDR1 SGHRS, CDR2 YFSETQ. In DNA, the CDR3 is TGCGCCAGCAGCTCGCCCCCGGGACAGGACGCCCTAGCCAAAAACATTCAGTACTTC. Amino acid sequence: CASSSPPGQDALAKNIQYF.

This clone occurred a few times. The CDR3 bases are TGTGCCAGCAAGACAGGGACTAGCTCCTACGAGCAGTACTTC. It yields the protein CASKTGTSSYEQYF. The chain employs TRBV5-6 and TRBJ2-7; D is perhaps TRBD2 (8 bases). There are 14 residues in the CDR3. In germline, CDR1 is SGHDT, CDR2 YYEEEE. V was pared by 6 bases and J by 0 bases, with 13 bases between.

The rearrangement uses TRBV28 and TRBJ1-2; D is unclear. The CDR3 extends over 16 amino acids. Germline V gene data show CDR1 as MDHEN and CDR2 as SYDVKM. The ends were cut back, 7 bases at V and 0 bases at J, with 18 bases in the middle. Here the CDR3 reads CASTVLGSYTNYGYTF. The CDR3 DNA reads as TGTGCCAGCACCGTTTTGGGGAGCTATACTAACTATGGCTACACCTTC.